These T cell receptor beta chains were read from a single sample in a study of blood T cell repertoires in COVID-19. This table comes from immunoSEQ multiplex PCR, and its TCRdb copy is limited to in-frame clones, with some not included. The table records 100,000 to 150,000 clones, approximately 88% of them present only once. The sequencing sample was made of peripheral blood. The source of these receptors is a woman aged 25 to 45 who had recovered from COVID-19. CDR3s include the opening cysteine and the closing phenylalanine or tryptophan. D genes are given only for firm matches. A row's size may be missing; if present it is once, few, many or a size class.

J gene | D gene | V gene | clone size | CDR3 DNA | CDR3 protein
TRBJ2-7 | . | TRBV7-9 | . | TGTGCCAGCAGCTTATCTCAGGACTACGAGCAGTACTTC | CASSLSQDYEQYF
TRBJ2-7 | . | TRBV7-2 | . | TGTGCCAGCAGCTTAGGACCGACGGGCTACGAGCAGTACTTC | CASSLGPTGYEQYF
TRBJ2-1 | TRBD2 | TRBV7-9 | . | TGTGCCAGCAGTTCGCCGGGACTAGCGGACTACAATGAGCAGTTCTTC | CASSSPGLADYNEQFF
TRBJ2-3 | TRBD2 | TRBV6-1 | once | TGTGCCACCCAGGCTAGCGGGAGTTGGACAGATACGCAGTATTTT | CATQASGSWTDTQYF
TRBJ2-1 | . | TRBV30 | . | TGTGCCTGGAGTTCGGGGTCCGGGAATGAGCAGTTCTTC | CAWSSGSGNEQFF
TRBJ1-5 | . | TRBV2 | . | TGTGCCAGCAGTCCCAACAGGGACCGTCAGCCCCAGCATTTT | CASSPNRDRQPQHF
TRBJ2-7 | . | TRBV6-5 | once | TGTGCCAGCAGTTACTCGAATCAGGGTATGGGATCCGAGCAGTACTTC | CASSYSNQGMGSEQYF
TRBJ1-2 | TRBD1 | TRBV19 | . | TGTGCCAGTCAAAAAGGACAGGCATACTATGGCTACACCTTC | CASQKGQAYYGYTF
TRBJ2-7 | . | TRBV15 | . | TGTGCCACCAGCAGGATGGGGGGTTCCAACGAGCAGTACTTC | CATSRMGGSNEQYF
TRBJ2-2 | TRBD2 | TRBV30 | . | TGTGCCTGGAGTAGAATAGCGGGGGAACCCGGGGAGCTGTTTTTT | CAWSRIAGEPGELFF
TRBJ1-2 | TRBD1 | TRBV9 | once | TGTGCCAGCAGCGTAGGCGCCCGGACAGGAAACGGGTATGGCTACACCTTC | CASSVGARTGNGYGYTF
TRBJ1-5 | . | TRBV5-1 | . | TGCGCCAGCAGACAGGACACTCTTAGCAATCAGCCCCAGCATTTT | CASRQDTLSNQPQHF
TRBJ2-1 | TRBD2 | TRBV30 | . | TGTGCCTGGAGTCAGCGGGGACTAGCGGGGGGTCCTTACAATGAGCAGTTCTTC | CAWSQRGLAGGPYNEQFF
TRBJ2-7 | . | TRBV19 | . | TGTGCCAGTAGTATATTCCCAGGATACGAGCAGTACTTC | CASSIFPGYEQYF
TRBJ2-3 | . | TRBV4-1 | . | TGCGCCAGCAGCAGAGAAAGCACAGATACGCAGTATTTT | CASSRESTDTQYF
TRBJ1-1 | . | TRBV28 | . | TGTGCCACCACTTGGGTGGGCAACGGGGGCACTGAAGCTTTCTTT | CATTWVGNGGTEAFF
TRBJ2-2 | . | TRBV12-3/TRBV12-4 | . | TGTGCCATGGGGGTACAGGGCACCGGGGAGCTGTTTTTT | CAMGVQGTGELFF
TRBJ2-1 | TRBD1 | TRBV7-2 | . | TGTGCCAGCAGCCAGCAGGGGGCCACCCTGTACAATGAGCAGTTCTTC | CASSQQGATLYNEQFF
TRBJ2-5 | TRBD1 | TRBV24-1 | . | TGTGCCACCAGTGATTCCCGGGACAGCCAAGAGACCCAGTACTTC | CATSDSRDSQETQYF
TRBJ2-3 | . | TRBV11-2 | . | TGTGCCAGCAGCTTAGATTCTAAACCCACAGATACGCAGTATTTT | CASSLDSKPTDTQYF
TRBJ2-3 | TRBD1 | TRBV11-2 | . | TGTGCCAGCAGCCTAGGGACAGGGGGCGCAGATACGCAGTATTTT | CASSLGTGGADTQYF
TRBJ1-6 | . | TRBV11-2 | . | TGTGCCAGCAGCCGATCGGGGAGTTCACCCCTCCACTTT | CASSRSGSSPLHF
TRBJ1-1 | . | TRBV11-1 | . | TGTGCCAGCAGCCTGATAGACAGAGTGGAAGCTTTCTTT | CASSLIDRVEAFF
TRBJ1-1 | . | TRBV12-5 | . | TGTGCTAGTGGTTGGACAGACTTGAACACTGAAGCTTTCTTT | CASGWTDLNTEAFF
TRBJ2-3 | TRBD1 | TRBV5-1 | . | TGCGCCAGCAGCCCGCGTCCTCTTGGGGGACAGAGGACTAGCACAGATACGCAGTATTTT | CASSPRPLGGQRTSTDTQYF
TRBJ2-3 | TRBD1 | TRBV5-1 | few | TGCGCCAGCAGCTTGGGGCCGGGACAGGGAGCAGATACGCAGTATTTT | CASSLGPGQGADTQYF
TRBJ2-5 | . | TRBV24-1 | . | TGTGCCACCAGTGATGCCGGCCAAGAGACCCAGTACTTC | CATSDAGQETQYF
TRBJ1-3 | . | TRBV2 | . | TGTGCCAGCACCAAACGGGGGTCATACTCTGGAAACACCATATATTTT | CASTKRGSYSGNTIYF
TRBJ2-7 | . | TRBV10-2 | . | TGCGCCAGCAGTGAGCCCGGCCGGACACTTTCCTACGAGCAGTACTTC | CASSEPGRTLSYEQYF
TRBJ1-4 | TRBD1 | TRBV7-9 | . | TGTGCCAGCAGCCCGGGACAGGGAGACCTTAATGAAAAACTGTTTTTT | CASSPGQGDLNEKLFF
TRBJ2-7 | . | TRBV28 | . | TGTGCCAGCTCAGATTCCTACGAGCAGTACTTC | CASSDSYEQYF
TRBJ2-7 | TRBD1 | TRBV24-1 | . | TGTGCCACCAGTGGCGACAGGGGGCTTCGCTACGAGCAGTACTTC | CATSGDRGLRYEQYF
TRBJ2-7 | . | TRBV24-1 | . | TGTGCCACAAGAGTAAGCTCCTCAGGGGACTACGAGCAGTACTTC | CATRVSSSGDYEQYF
TRBJ2-1 | TRBD2 | TRBV7-9 | . | TGTGCCAGCAGCTTAGGTCTAGCGGGGAATGTACCCTACAATGAGCAGTTCTTC | CASSLGLAGNVPYNEQFF
TRBJ1-1 | TRBD1 | TRBV5-1 | . | TGCGCCAGCAGCTTCCGTCCCGGGACAGGAGTCAACACTGAAGCTTTCTTT | CASSFRPGTGVNTEAFF
TRBJ2-5 | . | TRBV15 | many | TGTGCCACCAGCAGAGACAAGGTCTCGGGGGAGACCCAGTACTTC | CATSRDKVSGETQYF
TRBJ1-1 | . | TRBV2 | . | TGTGCCAGCTCCGGCCTCGGGAGGACTGAAGCTTTCTTT | CASSGLGRTEAFF
TRBJ1-6 | . | TRBV2 | . | TGTGCCAGCAGATACGGGAGCTCCTATAATTCACCCCTCCACTTT | CASRYGSSYNSPLHF
TRBJ2-1 | . | TRBV5-5 | . | TGTGCCAGCAGCTTGGGACTGGGTCCCTACAATGAGCAGTTCTTC | CASSLGLGPYNEQFF
TRBJ2-5 | TRBD1 | TRBV14 | . | TGTGCCAGCAGCCCAGGGGACAGAGCTCAAGAGACCCAGTACTTC | CASSPGDRAQETQYF
TRBJ2-1 | TRBD2 | TRBV6-1 | . | TGTGCCAGCAGACCGACTAGCGGGGGTAAGGATGAGCAGTTCTTC | CASRPTSGGKDEQFF